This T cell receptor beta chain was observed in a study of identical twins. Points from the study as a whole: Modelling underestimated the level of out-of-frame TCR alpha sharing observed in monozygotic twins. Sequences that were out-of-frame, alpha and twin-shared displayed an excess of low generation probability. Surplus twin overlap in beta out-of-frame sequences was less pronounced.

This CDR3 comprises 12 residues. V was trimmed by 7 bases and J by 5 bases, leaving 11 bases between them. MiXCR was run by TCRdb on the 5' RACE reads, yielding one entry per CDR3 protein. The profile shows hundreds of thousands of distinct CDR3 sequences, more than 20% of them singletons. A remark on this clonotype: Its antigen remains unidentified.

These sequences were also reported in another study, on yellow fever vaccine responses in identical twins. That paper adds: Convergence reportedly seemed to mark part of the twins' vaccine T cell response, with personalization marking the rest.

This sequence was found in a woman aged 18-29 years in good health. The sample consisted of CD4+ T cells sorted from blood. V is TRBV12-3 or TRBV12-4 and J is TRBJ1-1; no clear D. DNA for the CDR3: TGTGCCAGCACCGGCGGGCATACTGAAGCTTTCTTT. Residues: CASTGGHTEAFF.